These 27 T cell receptor beta chains came from one sample sequenced in a study of CD8 T cells in Susac syndrome. Random-hexamer reverse transcription was applied to 0.5 to 1 ug RNA. TCRdb reprocessed the immunoSEQ multiplex PCR reads with MiXCR, giving one entry per CDR3 protein. The sample shows approximately 270,000 distinct CDR3 sequences, 85% to 95% of them seen only once. Specimen: CD4+ T cells from PBMCs. The origin of the receptors is a human donor with multiple sclerosis.

V gene TRBV20-1 combines with J gene TRBJ1-2, with D possibly being TRBD1 (5 bases). Trimming stripped 8 bases from V and 1 base from J, with 17 bases between. The germline CDR1 and CDR2 sequences are DFQATT and SNEGSKA (reference sequence). The CDR3 totals 14 residues. CDR3 DNA sequence: TGCAGTTCCCTGAGGGGCGGCATTAACTATGGCTACACCTTC. Translation gives CSSLRGGINYGYTF.

The rearrangement joins TRBV7-6 to TRBJ1-6; possible D gene TRBD1, 5 bases. The CDR3 totals 14 residues. Germline V lookup: CDR1 SGHVS, CDR2 FNYEAQ. V gave up 1 base and J gave up 10 bases, with 11 bases separating them. The CDR3 DNA reads as TGTGCCAGCAGCTTAGGACAGTCGAGATCACCCCTCCACTTT. Its protein product is CASSLGQSRSPLHF.

The V call is TRBV27, the J call TRBJ2-1; D is perhaps TRBD2 (6 bases). The CDR3 consists of 15 residues. CDR1 is MNHEY, CDR2 SMNVEV, per germline (reference sequence). Trimming shortened V by 5 bases and J by 6 bases, and 17 bases separated the two germline ends. The CDR3 nucleotides are TGTGCCAGCAGTCCCGCGGGGCCCCCTCCCAATGAGCAGTTCTTC. Translated: CASSPAGPPPNEQFF.

This rearrangement joins TRBV28 to TRBJ2-1; 8 bases match TRBD2. Trimming removed 8 bases from V and 7 bases from J; junction bases left unmatched: 16. Germline CDR1 MDHEN, CDR2 SYDVKM. The CDR3 covers 16 residues. This CDR3 reads CASEPRGGVFFNEQFF. DNA of the CDR3: TGTGCCAGCGAGCCCCGGGGGGGTGTTTTTTTTAATGAGCAGTTCTTC.

The chain carries TRBV3-1 and TRBJ1-2; no clear D gene. The CDR3 runs 14 residues. Trimming cost V 0 bases and J 8 bases, with 13 bases left between them. Germline CDR1 reads LGHDT; CDR2 reads YNNKEL (reference sequence). This CDR3 reads CASSQESIAWGYTF. The CDR3 DNA reads TGTGCCAGCAGCCAAGAGAGTATCGCTTGGGGCTACACCTTC.

This clonotype was detected once. This chain links TRBV29-1 with TRBJ1-4; tentative D call: TRBD1 (6 bases). The V end lost 5 bases, the J end lost 4 bases, and 8 bases lay between the germline ends. Germline CDR1 is SQVTM and CDR2 is ANQGSEA. The CDR3 totals 12 residues. The CDR3, as DNA: TGCAGCGTTCGGACAGTTAATGAAAAACTGTTTTTT. This gives the protein CSVRTVNEKLFF.

In this sample, this clonotype turned up a few times. J is TRBJ1-2 and V is TRBV3-1, with D hard to call. The V end was cut by 5 bases, the J end by 2 bases, with 9 bases between. This CDR3 is built from 13 residues. Germline V gene data show CDR1 as LGHDT and CDR2 as YNNKEL (reference sequence). For the CDR3, the DNA is TGTGCCAGCAGCTTGACGGCGAACTATGGCTACACCTTC. Translating it yields CASSLTANYGYTF.

The CDR3 sequence: CASTLGQGFYEQYF. DNA of the CDR3: TGTGCCAGCACTCTCGGACAGGGGTTCTACGAGCAGTACTTC. The chain uses TRBV5-4 and TRBJ2-7, with 9 bases aligning to TRBD1. Germline lookup yields CDR1 SGHNT and CDR2 YYREEE (reference sequence). The CDR3 is 14 amino acids. Trimming at V came to 6 bases and at J to 3 bases, leaving 7 bases not matched to a gene.

The chain recombines TRBV5-1 with TRBJ1-4; D might be TRBD1 (5 bases). The CDR3 has 16 residues. The germline V gene encodes CDR1 SGHRS and CDR2 YFSETQ. The V and J ends lost 2 bases and 5 bases respectively, with 16 bases between them. CDR3 region: CASSFGSQGENEKLFF. CDR3 sequence (DNA): TGCGCCAGCAGCTTCGGGAGCCAAGGGGAGAATGAAAAACTGTTTTTT.

This chain links TRBV5-1 with TRBJ1-3, with D unresolved. CDR1 is SGHRS, CDR2 YFSETQ, per germline. This CDR3 spans 16 amino acids. Trimming left V 3 bases short and J 2 bases short, with 15 bases between. CDR3 residues: CASSSSPGGAGNTIYF. The CDR3 bases are TGCGCCAGCAGCTCATCCCCGGGAGGAGCTGGAAACACCATATATTTT.

A few counts support this clonotype. The chain carries TRBV7-3 and TRBJ2-7, with no clear D. This CDR3 comprises 14 residues. The ends were cut back, 1 base at V and 0 bases at J, with 7 bases in the middle. Germline CDR1 reads SGHTA; CDR2 reads FQGTGA. CDR3 DNA sequence: TGTGCCAGCAGCTTAAGTGGAAACTCCTACGAGCAGTACTTC. Translated: CASSLSGNSYEQYF.

The rearrangement links TRBV7-8 to TRBJ2-2; 12 nucleotides agree with TRBD1. Germline CDR1 reads SGHVS; CDR2 reads FQNEAQ. CDR3 size: 16 residues. Trimming took 1 base from V and 4 from J; bases not matched to a gene: 1. CDR3 region: CASSLGDRGLTGELFF. The CDR3 coding sequence is TGTGCCAGCAGCTTAGGGGACAGGGGGCTCACCGGGGAGCTGTTTTTT.

The chain links TRBV10-3 to TRBJ2-1; 9 nucleotides line up with TRBD2. The J segment lost 7 bases and the V segment lost 10 bases, leaving 11 bases of the junction unmatched. The germline V gene has CDR1 ENHRY and CDR2 SYGVKD. This CDR3 is built from 14 residues. The CDR3 coding sequence is TGTGCCACTGGAAGGGCGGGAGGGCCGAATGAGCAGTTCTTC. Amino acids: CATGRAGGPNEQFF.

The chain couples TRBV9 to TRBJ2-2; 7 nucleotides agree with TRBD2. Germline-derived CDR1 and CDR2 are SGDLS and YYNGEE. Unmatched junction bases numbered 11, after V lost 3 bases and J lost 0 bases. This CDR3 is built from 18 residues. The CDR3 protein is CASSAAEREDANTGELFF. The CDR3 nucleotides read TGTGCCAGCAGCGCGGCGGAACGGGAGGATGCGAACACCGGGGAGCTGTTTTTT.

The chain couples TRBV5-1 to TRBJ2-4; 7 nucleotides line up with TRBD1. Germline assignment: CDR1 SGHRS and CDR2 YFSETQ. Trimming removed 3 bases from V and 5 bases from J; junction bases left unmatched: 5. The CDR3 spans 14 residues. CDR3: CASSSPGQQNIQYF. Written as DNA, the CDR3 is TGCGCCAGCAGCTCTCCGGGACAGCAAAACATTCAGTACTTC.

The chain has TRBV9 and TRBJ1-1; D unresolved. CDR3 length equals 16 residues. The V gene's germline CDR1 is SGDLS and CDR2 YYNGEE. Trimming removed 0 bases at V and 4 bases at J, with 16 bases between. The CDR3 DNA is TGTGCCAGCAGCGTAGCGTCCGACCCGGGGTTCACTGAAGCTTTCTTT. Protein: CASSVASDPGFTEAFF.

The chain carries TRBV10-3 and TRBJ2-2; TRBD2 agrees at 7 bases. The CDR3 has 14 amino acids. The J segment lost 5 bases and the V segment lost 11 bases, leaving 11 bases of the junction unmatched. Germline loops: CDR1 ENHRY, CDR2 SYGVKD. The DNA of the CDR3 is TGTGCCTCCCGAGCGGGGTCGGAGACCGGGGAGCTGTTTTTT. Its translation is CASRAGSETGELFF.

This clonotype appeared a single time. CDR3: CSVGDSTYEQYF. CDR3 bases: TGCAGCGTTGGTGACAGCACCTACGAGCAGTACTTC. The gene calls are TRBV29-1 and TRBJ2-7, with D maybe TRBD1 (5 bases). Germline V gene sequence: CDR1 SQVTM, CDR2 ANQGSEA. Deletions cut 4 bases from V and 2 bases from J, with 9 bases between. CDR3 length: 12 residues.

The chain combines TRBV7-2 with TRBJ2-7, with D perhaps being TRBD1 or TRBD2 (7 bases each). This CDR3 has 14 residues. V was clipped by 5 bases and J by 5 bases, with 16 bases between them. Germline V gives CDR1 SGHTA, CDR2 FQGNSA. CDR3 protein: CASSRSGGVHEQYF. CDR3 sequence (DNA): TGTGCCAGCAGCCGTTCAGGGGGGGTCCACGAGCAGTACTTC.

This sequence joins TRBV5-4 and TRBJ1-5; 8 bases are a match to TRBD1. This CDR3 has 14 amino acids. After removal of 1 base from V and 6 bases from J, the junction contained 3 bases not matched to a gene. CDR1 is SGHNT and CDR2 is YYREEE in the germline V gene (reference sequence). In DNA, the CDR3 is TGTGCCAGCAGCTTGCAGGGGGCTGTTCAGCCCCAGCATTTT. This gives the protein CASSLQGAVQPQHF.

This chain uses TRBV7-9 with TRBJ2-6; D is perhaps TRBD1 or TRBD2 (5 bases each). The V gene lost 3 bases and the J gene lost 0 bases, with 9 bases spanning the gap. Germline-derived CDR1 and CDR2 are SEHNR and FQNEAQ (reference sequence). This CDR3 comprises 16 residues. The CDR3 nucleotides read TGTGCCAGCAGCTTTGCGAGGGGCTCTGGGGCCAACGTCCTGACTTTC. It translates to CASSFARGSGANVLTF.

The chain carries TRBV14 and TRBJ1-1; D may be TRBD1 (6 bases). V gave up 2 bases and J gave up 6 bases, with 10 bases separating them. This CDR3 spans 13 amino acids. Germline loops: CDR1 SGHDN, CDR2 FVKESK. In DNA, the CDR3 is TGTGCCAGCAGCCAACTTACAGGGTCTGAAGCTTTCTTT. Translating gives CASSQLTGSEAFF.

V and J are TRBV7-9 and TRBJ2-2, with D maybe TRBD1 (7 bases). This CDR3 region has 16 residues. CDR1 is SEHNR and CDR2 is FQNEAQ in the germline V gene (reference sequence). The V gene lost 5 bases and the J gene lost 4 bases, with 17 bases spanning the gap. CDR3 bases: TGTGCCAGCAGCGACCGAGCAGGGGGGCCCACCGGGGAGCTGTTTTTT. This translates into CASSDRAGGPTGELFF.

This clonotype has just one count. The chain joins TRBV5-5 to TRBJ2-3; 7 positions agree with TRBD1. V shed 4 bases and J 0 bases; nucleotides not matched to a gene: 5. This CDR3 region has 15 residues. Germline assignment: CDR1 SGHKS and CDR2 YYEKEE (reference sequence). This CDR3 is CASSLWDRSTDTQYF. The CDR3 nucleotides are TGTGCCAGCAGCCTGTGGGACAGAAGCACAGATACGCAGTATTTT.

CDR3 residues: CASSIALAGGRNEQFF. The CDR3 DNA follows: TGTGCCAGTAGTATAGCTCTAGCGGGGGGGCGCAATGAGCAGTTCTTC. The chain recombines TRBV19 with TRBJ2-1; TRBD2 matches 12 bases. The CDR3 is made up of 16 amino acids. V was clipped by 1 base and J by 6 bases; unmatched bases: 4. Germline CDR1 LNHDA, CDR2 SQIVND (reference sequence).

The chain uses TRBV5-1 and TRBJ1-3; TRBD1 matches at 7 bases. This CDR3 is built from 16 residues. The germline V gene encodes CDR1 SGHRS and CDR2 YFSETQ. With V trimmed by 5 bases and J by 1 base, 9 bases remained unmatched. The CDR3: CASSLGMDRSGNTIYF. The CDR3 nucleotides read TGCGCCAGCAGTCTTGGCATGGACAGGTCTGGAAACACCATATATTTT. The complete variable domain, with remaining parts taken from reference TRBV5-1 and TRBJ1-3, reads KAGVTQTPRYLIKTRGQQVTLSCSPISGHRSVSWYQQTPGQGLQFLFEYFSETQRNKGNFPGRFSGRQFSNSRSEMNVSTLELGDSALYLCASSLGMDRSGNTIYFGEGSWLTVV.

The chain employs TRBV5-1 and TRBJ1-5; TRBD1 is a possible D gene (6 bases). The CDR3 length is 15 residues. V lost 2 bases and J lost 3, with 12 bases in between. CDR1 is SGHRS, CDR2 YFSETQ, per germline. The chain's CDR3 is CASSFVGGANQPQHF. CDR3 sequence (DNA): TGCGCCAGCAGCTTTGTCGGGGGGGCCAATCAGCCCCAGCATTTT.